The 9 T cell receptor beta chains reported below all come from one sample, sequenced in a study of T cells in Graves' hyperthyroidism and ophthalmopathy. TCR beta CDR3 region amplification was performed from RNA transcripts. The HTBI primer set served for first-round RT-PCR of the TCR CDR3. A single record per CDR3 protein comes from TCRdb applying MiXCR to the multiplex PCR reads. The table shows about 560,000 distinct CDR3 sequences, with 13% to 15% occurring only once. The sequenced sample was blood. The origin of the receptors is a woman aged 40 to 50 with Graves' hyperthyroidism.

The sample holds many counts of this clonotype. This chain connects TRBV29-1 to TRBJ2-3, with 16 bases aligning to TRBD2. The CDR3 spans 16 residues. Germline CDR1 is SQVTM and CDR2 is ANQGSEA. The junction had 3 bases not matched to a gene; V was cut back by 6 bases and J by 0 bases. The CDR3 DNA sequence: TGCAGCGTCGGGACTAGCGGGGGGGAAAGCACAGATACGCAGTATTTT. It specifies CSVGTSGGESTDTQYF.

This clonotype was detected only a few times. The rearrangement uses TRBV6-1 and TRBJ1-1, with a weak D call TRBD1 (5 bases). Germline CDR1 and CDR2: MNHNS and SASEGT. This CDR3 has 13 amino acids. The V end was cut by 8 bases, the J end by 1 base, with 11 bases between. CDR3: CASGGIENTEAFF. CDR3 DNA: TGTGCCAGCGGGGGTATTGAGAACACTGAAGCTTTCTTT.

V and J are TRBV10-3 and TRBJ1-1; no definite D call. The germline V and J ends were trimmed by 10 bases and 3 bases, with 12 bases remaining between them. The CDR3 contains 12 residues. Germline V gene data show CDR1 as ENHRY and CDR2 as SYGVKD. The CDR3 sequence is CATQTGYTEAFF. The CDR3 DNA is TGTGCCACACAAACGGGGTACACTGAAGCTTTCTTT.

Ten or more counts support this clonotype. The chain is built from TRBV12-3 or TRBV12-4 and TRBJ2-2; no reliable D call. Trimming shortened V by 6 bases and J by 4 bases, and 15 bases separated the two germline ends. There are 15 residues in the CDR3. Here the CDR3 reads CASSFGPLATGELFF. The CDR3 nucleotides read TGTGCCAGCAGCTTCGGACCTCTGGCCACCGGGGAGCTGTTTTTT.

Many counts were recorded for this clonotype. The chain is built from TRBV20-1 and TRBJ1-3; 10 nucleotides agree with TRBD1. This CDR3 contains 14 residues. Germline CDR1 is DFQATT and CDR2 is SNEGSKA (reference sequence). V gave up 6 bases and J gave up 2 bases; unmatched junction bases: 4. The CDR3 nucleotides are TGCAGTGCCCAAGACAGGGGGCCTGGAAACACCATATATTTT. Translation gives CSAQDRGPGNTIYF.

The V call is TRBV3-1, the J call TRBJ2-7; D uncertain. The V end lost 1 base, the J end lost 5 bases, and 9 bases lay between the germline ends. CDR3 size: 13 residues. Germline CDR1 and CDR2: LGHDT and YNNKEL (reference sequence). The CDR3 region is CASSQGIRDEQYF. The CDR3 DNA reads as TGTGCCAGCAGCCAAGGGATTCGCGACGAGCAGTACTTC.

This clonotype was recorded many times. This rearrangement joins TRBV3-1 to TRBJ1-4; TRBD1 matches at 7 bases. J gave up 7 bases and V 1 base, and 6 bases lay outside the gene matches. Germline values: CDR1 LGHDT, CDR2 YNNKEL (reference sequence). This CDR3 has 15 residues. The CDR3 sequence is CASSQAGQRSEKLFF. As DNA, the CDR3 is TGTGCCAGCAGCCAAGCGGGACAGCGGAGTGAAAAACTGTTTTTT.

This clonotype appeared many times. The chain carries TRBV28 and TRBJ2-3, with 8 bases aligning to TRBD1. The germline CDR1 and CDR2 sequences are MDHEN and SYDVKM. This CDR3 has 15 residues. Trimming cost V 7 bases and J 8 bases; bases outside gene matches: 14. The CDR3 nucleotides are TGTGCCAGCACTAGTCCCATGGACAGGGTGGGTACGCAGTATTTT. Its protein product is CASTSPMDRVGTQYF. Combining the CDR3 with reference TRBV28 and TRBJ2-3 gives the whole variable domain DVKVTQSSRYLVKRTGEKVFLECVQDMDHENMFWYRQDPGLGLRLIYFSYDVKMKEKGDIPEGYSVSREKKERFSLILESASTNQTSMYLCASTSPMDRVGTQYFGPGTRLTVL.

This clonotype appeared many times. The V and J genes are TRBV7-8 and TRBJ2-4; maybe TRBD1 (6 bases). The CDR3 totals 14 residues. Per germline, CDR1 SGHVS and CDR2 FQNEAQ. The V and J ends lost 1 base and 8 bases respectively, with 12 bases between them. The CDR3 DNA sequence: TGTGCCAGCAGCTTAGTTCTAGGGGGTGACATTCAGTACTTC. Translating it yields CASSLVLGGDIQYF.